A single sample gave rise to the 21 T cell receptor beta chains below, sequenced in a study of beta chain features in type 1 diabetes. Whole-study results and caveats: Moderate but significant shortening of TCRB CDR3s was recorded in all four CD4+ subsets from Type 1 diabetes patients.

These TCRs' antigens remain unknown. TCRB transcripts that were expressed got sequenced, as all of the isolated RNA had been reverse transcribed. Method: immunoSEQ multiplex PCR; TCRdb's copy keeps in-frame clones and lacks some. Here the sample spans hundreds of thousands of clones, about an eighth being singletons. The sample was naive CD4+ T cells from blood. Every receptor here comes from a young man with type 1 diabetes.

This clone came up a few times. The chain uses TRBV5-1 and TRBJ2-7; no definite D call. CDR1 is SGHRS and CDR2 is YFSETQ in the germline V gene. This CDR3 region has 11 residues. V shed 0 bases and J shed 7 bases, with 5 bases lying between them. CDR3: CASSLAEEQYF. In DNA form, the CDR3 reads TGCGCCAGCAGCTTGGCGGAGGAGCAGTACTTC.

V usage is TRBV19 and J usage is TRBJ1-2, with D uncertain. Germline CDR1 is LNHDA and CDR2 is SQIVND (reference sequence). Trimming pared 7 bases from V and 3 bases from J, leaving 12 bases between. This CDR3 has 13 amino acids. The CDR3 bases are TGTGCCAGTACCGATTCGGATGACTATGGCTACACCTTC. Protein: CASTDSDDYGYTF.

The chain links TRBV5-1 to TRBJ2-2, with D unresolved. The V and J ends lost 0 bases and 1 base respectively, with 7 bases between them. The CDR3 is 15 residues long. Germline lookup yields CDR1 SGHRS and CDR2 YFSETQ. CDR3 loop: CASSLVPENTGELFF. Here the CDR3 DNA reads TGCGCCAGCAGCTTGGTTCCGGAGAACACCGGGGAGCTGTTTTTT.

The chain recombines TRBV2 with TRBJ2-3; TRBD2 aligns across 14 bases. The CDR3 runs 15 residues. Looked up from germline, CDR1 is SNHLY and CDR2 is FYNNEI. Losses at the gene ends were 4 bases for V and 7 bases for J; bases not matched to a gene: 4. The CDR3 bases are TGTGCCAGCAGTGGGACTAGCGGGGGGCCCCATACGCAGTATTTT. Amino acid sequence: CASSGTSGGPHTQYF.

V is TRBV5-6 and J is TRBJ2-2; the D is unclear. CDR3 length: 16 residues. Germline loops: CDR1 SGHDT, CDR2 YYEEEE. The V and J ends lost 4 bases and 2 bases respectively, with 15 bases between them. This CDR3 reads CASSRRGVLNTGELFF. In DNA, the CDR3 is TGTGCCAGCAGCCGCCGCGGAGTTCTCAACACCGGGGAGCTGTTTTTT.

This clone was detected a few times. The chain couples TRBV28 to TRBJ1-1, with D tentatively TRBD1 (5 bases). Deletions cut 2 bases from V and 11 bases from J, with 15 bases between. Germline-derived CDR1 and CDR2 are MDHEN and SYDVKM. This CDR3 region has 13 residues. The chain's CDR3 is CASSLLGHGGAFF. The CDR3 DNA sequence: TGTGCCAGCAGTTTACTGGGGCATGGTGGGGCTTTCTTT.

The V call is TRBV28, the J call TRBJ1-1; no firm D call. CDR3 length: 13 residues. Trimming shortened V by 7 bases and J by 0 bases, and 9 bases separated the two germline ends. Germline CDR1 MDHEN, CDR2 SYDVKM. The DNA for the CDR3 is TGTGCCAGCACCCTTTTGTTGAACACTGAAGCTTTCTTT. This codes for CASTLLLNTEAFF.

This chain connects TRBV28 to TRBJ2-2, with no clear D. V gave up 7 bases and J gave up 7 bases, with 4 bases separating them. Germline loops: CDR1 MDHEN, CDR2 SYDVKM. The CDR3 extends over 10 amino acids. CDR3 loop: CASKLGELFF. The CDR3 DNA follows: TGTGCCAGCAAGCTCGGGGAGCTGTTTTTT.

This chain links TRBV6-1 with TRBJ1-1; D is perhaps TRBD1 (6 bases). The CDR3 covers 13 residues. V gave up 11 bases and J gave up 3 bases, with 16 bases separating them. The V gene's germline CDR1 is MNHNS and CDR2 SASEGT. As DNA, the CDR3 is TGTGCCGCCGGAGGGGGTGGTTACACTGAAGCTTTCTTT. It yields the protein CAAGGGGYTEAFF.

This clone was counted between two and nine times. The rearrangement links TRBV7-9 to TRBJ1-2, with 12 bases that match TRBD1. V lost 5 bases and J lost 4; bases outside the gene matches: 8. This CDR3 spans 16 amino acids. Germline CDR1 SEHNR, CDR2 FQNEAQ (reference sequence). CDR3 residues: CASSGPGTGGSYGYTF. DNA for the CDR3: TGTGCCAGCAGCGGGCCCGGGACAGGGGGCAGCTATGGCTACACCTTC.

This clone was detected only a few times. This CDR3 reads CASSITRNTEAFF. CDR3 DNA: TGTGCCAGTAGTATCACACGGAACACTGAAGCTTTCTTT. This rearrangement joins TRBV19 to TRBJ1-1, with unresolved D. Germline CDR1 reads LNHDA; CDR2 reads SQIVND (reference sequence). This CDR3 contains 13 residues. Trimming removed 3 bases at V and 1 base at J, with 6 bases between.

This clone has more than one count but fewer than ten. The rearrangement links TRBV19 to TRBJ2-6, with no clear D. This CDR3 has 15 amino acids. Germline values: CDR1 LNHDA, CDR2 SQIVND (reference sequence). The germline V and J ends were trimmed by 5 bases and 4 bases, with 12 bases remaining between them. The CDR3 region has the DNA TGTGCCAGTAGTTTGTCGGGCTCCGGGGCCAACGTCCTGACTTTC. Protein: CASSLSGSGANVLTF.

This clone was observed a handful of times. The genes are TRBV2 and TRBJ1-1, with D unclear. The CDR3 spans 15 residues. The V gene's germline CDR1 is SNHLY and CDR2 FYNNEI. Trimming removed 1 base at V and 4 bases at J, with 13 bases between. The CDR3 sequence is CASSEGVSGGTEAFF. DNA for the CDR3: TGTGCCAGCAGTGAAGGGGTCAGTGGAGGCACTGAAGCTTTCTTT.

This clone has a handful of counts. The rearrangement uses TRBV9 and TRBJ2-1; maybe TRBD2 (5 bases). Trimming pared 4 bases from V and 8 bases from J, leaving 10 bases between. The CDR3 spans 12 residues. CDR1 is SGDLS, CDR2 YYNGEE, per germline. CDR3 in DNA: TGTGCCAGCAGCCCGGAGAGGGATGAGCAGTTCTTC. This gives the protein CASSPERDEQFF.

The sample holds a few counts of this clone. The V call is TRBV6-1, the J call TRBJ2-1; D is undetermined. Trimming removed 5 bases at V and 8 bases at J, with 10 bases between. CDR1 and CDR2 from the germline V gene are MNHNS and SASEGT. The CDR3 is 12 amino acids. The chain's CDR3 is CASSRTQDEQFF. In DNA form, the CDR3 reads TGTGCCAGCAGTCGGACGCAGGATGAGCAGTTCTTC.

This chain links TRBV28 with TRBJ2-7; D might be TRBD2 (6 bases). With 6 bases removed from V and 2 bases from J, the gap between germline ends came to 11 bases. The CDR3 has 13 residues. CDR1 is MDHEN, CDR2 SYDVKM, per germline. The CDR3: CASRTPGAYEQYF. In nucleotides, the CDR3 is TGTGCCAGCAGAACCCCGGGAGCCTACGAGCAGTACTTC.

In this sample, this clone turned up a few times. This chain uses TRBV10-3 with TRBJ2-7, with TRBD1 matching over 9 bases. V was clipped by 5 bases and J by 2 bases; unmatched bases: 4. Germline assignment: CDR1 ENHRY and CDR2 SYGVKD. The CDR3 is 14 residues long. As DNA, the CDR3 is TGTGCCATCAGTCGGACAGGGGCGACCTACGAGCAGTACTTC. Protein: CAISRTGATYEQYF.

This clone was picked up a small number of times. The V call is TRBV5-1, the J call TRBJ1-1; unclear D gene. Germline V CDR1 and CDR2: SGHRS, YFSETQ. V shed 4 bases and J shed 1 base, with 11 bases lying between them. The CDR3 contains 14 residues. In nucleotides, the CDR3 is TGCGCCAGCAGCGTACCGGGCCGGAACACTGAAGCTTTCTTT. Translation gives CASSVPGRNTEAFF.

This clone has only a few counts. The rearrangement uses TRBV7-3 and TRBJ1-1; TRBD1 might be the D (5 bases). Trimming cost V 5 bases and J 2 bases, with 15 bases left between them. CDR3 length equals 15 residues. Germline lookup yields CDR1 SGHTA and CDR2 FQGTGA. In DNA form, the CDR3 reads TGTGCCAGCAGCCTATTGGGGCGGGATAACACTGAAGCTTTCTTT. Its protein is CASSLLGRDNTEAFF. The whole variable domain, filled in from reference TRBV7-3 and TRBJ1-1, reads GAGVSQTPSNKVTEKGKYVELRCDPISGHTALYWYRQSLGQGPEFLIYFQGTGAADDSGLPNDRFFAVRPEGSVSTLKIQRTERGDSAVYLCASSLLGRDNTEAFFGQGTRLTVV.

V gene TRBV5-1 combines with J gene TRBJ2-2, with TRBD1 as a possible D gene (6 bases). In germline, CDR1 is SGHRS, CDR2 YFSETQ. This CDR3 comprises 15 residues. The V end was cut by 0 bases, the J end by 6 bases, with 12 bases between. CDR3 sequence reads: CASSLAPGVPGELFF. The CDR3 DNA reads as TGCGCCAGCAGCTTGGCGCCAGGGGTTCCCGGGGAGCTGTTTTTT.

The chain recombines TRBV5-4 with TRBJ1-2, with a possible D match to TRBD1 (5 bases). Trimming stripped 0 bases from V and 6 bases from J, with 12 bases between. The CDR3 is 14 amino acids. Germline V lookup: CDR1 SGHNT, CDR2 YYREEE (reference sequence). CDR3 sequence: CASSLVGAENGYTF. The DNA for the CDR3 is TGTGCCAGCAGCTTGGTAGGGGCGGAAAATGGCTACACCTTC.